The 4 T cell receptor beta chains listed next were all sequenced from one sample in a study of identifying expanded T cells in peripheral blood. TCRdb's copy holds only in-frame clones and misses some; the assay was immunoSEQ multiplex PCR. The sample has some 99,000 clones; 88% are singletons. Sequencing was done on a sample of blood. These receptors came from a person aged 18 to 75 in good health.

This clone was seen only once. This chain joins TRBV9 and TRBJ2-7, with D perhaps TRBD1 or TRBD2 (6 bases each). Trimming cost V 2 bases and J 1 base, with 19 bases left between them. From germline, CDR1 is SGDLS and CDR2 YYNGEE. This CDR3 is built from 17 residues. The CDR3 DNA sequence: TGTGCCAGCAGCGTCAGCTACGGGACAAGCGGGTCCTACGAGCAGTACTTC. Translating it yields CASSVSYGTSGSYEQYF.

This sequence joins TRBV2 and TRBJ2-5, with 8 positions matching TRBD2. Germline lookup yields CDR1 SNHLY and CDR2 FYNNEI. CDR3 size: 15 residues. Unmatched junction bases numbered 6, after V lost 4 bases and J lost 2 bases. The CDR3 is CASSVWASGQETQYF. CDR3 sequence (DNA): TGTGCCAGCAGTGTATGGGCTAGCGGGCAAGAGACCCAGTACTTC. Using reference TRBV2 and TRBJ2-5 for the parts outside the CDR3, the full variable domain is EPEVTQTPSHQVTQMGQEVILRCVPISNHLYFYWYRQILGQKVEFLVSFYNNEISEKSEIFDDQFSVERPDGSNFTLKIRSTKLEDSAMYFCASSVWASGQETQYFGPGTRLLVL.

The rearrangement uses TRBV2 and TRBJ2-1, with D hard to call. Germline V lookup: CDR1 SNHLY, CDR2 FYNNEI. The CDR3 length is 13 residues. V was trimmed by 5 bases and J by 5 bases, leaving 10 bases between them. This CDR3 is CASSFIFDNEQFF. CDR3 DNA: TGTGCCAGCAGTTTCATTTTCGACAATGAGCAGTTCTTC.

The chain recombines TRBV16 with TRBJ2-3; D is undetermined. The V gene lost 5 bases and the J gene lost 3 bases, with 3 bases spanning the gap. The V gene's germline CDR1 is KGHSY and CDR2 FQNENV. This CDR3 contains 11 residues. The CDR3 loop reads CASSTTDTQYF. The CDR3 nucleotides read TGTGCCAGCAGCACGACAGATACGCAGTATTTT.